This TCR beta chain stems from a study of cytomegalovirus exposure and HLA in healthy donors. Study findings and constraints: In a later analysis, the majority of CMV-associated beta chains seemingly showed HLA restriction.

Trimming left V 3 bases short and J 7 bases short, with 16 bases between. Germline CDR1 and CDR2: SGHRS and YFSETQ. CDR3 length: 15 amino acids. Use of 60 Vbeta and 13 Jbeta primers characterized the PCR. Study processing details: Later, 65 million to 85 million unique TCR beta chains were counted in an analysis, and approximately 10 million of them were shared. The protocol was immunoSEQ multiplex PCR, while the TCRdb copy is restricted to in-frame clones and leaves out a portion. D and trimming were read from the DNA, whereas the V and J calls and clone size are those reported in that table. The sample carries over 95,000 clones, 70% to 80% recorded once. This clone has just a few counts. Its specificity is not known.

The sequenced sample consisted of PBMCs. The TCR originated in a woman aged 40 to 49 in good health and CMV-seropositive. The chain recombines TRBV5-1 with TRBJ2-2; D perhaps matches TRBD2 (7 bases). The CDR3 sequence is CASSSEGGPVGELFF. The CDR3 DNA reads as TGCGCCAGCAGCTCGGAGGGGGGGCCGGTCGGGGAGCTGTTTTTT.